A single sample gave rise to the 32 T cell receptor beta chains below, sequenced in a study of Graves' ophthalmopathy and Graves' hyperthyroidism. RNA transcripts served as template for amplifying TCR beta CDR3 sequences. First-round RT-PCR employed HTBI primers, with a second-round multiplex PCR after it. Using its own MiXCR run on the multiplex PCR reads, TCRdb lists one record per CDR3 protein. The table lists approximately 460,000 distinct CDR3 sequences, approximately 15% of them singletons. The sequenced material came from blood. Every receptor here comes from a woman in her twenties or thirties with Graves' ophthalmopathy.

This clonotype was picked up many times. The V and J genes are TRBV6-5 and TRBJ1-1; D might be TRBD1 (5 bases). There are 15 residues in the CDR3. From germline, CDR1 is MNHEY and CDR2 SVGAGI. Trimming shortened V by 3 bases and J by 4 bases, and 15 bases separated the two germline ends. Here the CDR3 DNA reads TGTGCCAGCAGTTATTCTCCGGGGCAGGGCACTGAAGCTTTCTTT. Translation: CASSYSPGQGTEAFF.

This clonotype has a count of ten or more. The chain is built from TRBV6-2 or TRBV6-3 and TRBJ2-7; no definite D call. CDR1 and CDR2 (germline): MNHEY, SVGEGT. This CDR3 has 12 residues. V lost 0 bases and J lost 9, with 9 bases in between. The CDR3 protein is CASSYSMSRQYF. In nucleotides, the CDR3 is TGTGCCAGCAGTTACTCGATGTCGAGGCAGTACTTC.

The rearrangement joins TRBV7-2 to TRBJ1-2; TRBD1 matches at 7 bases. The CDR3 runs to 15 residues. The ends lost 1 base at V and 3 bases at J; junction bases unmatched: 5. Germline lookup yields CDR1 SGHTA and CDR2 FQGNSA. CDR3: CASSLVGQKYYGYTF. For the CDR3, the DNA is TGTGCCAGCAGCTTAGTGGGACAGAAGTACTATGGCTACACCTTC.

This clonotype was counted many times. The chain employs TRBV28 and TRBJ1-1, with 8 bases aligning to TRBD1. The trim removed 5 bases at V and 13 bases at J, leaving 9 bases unmatched. Germline values: CDR1 MDHEN, CDR2 SYDVKM. The CDR3 is made up of 12 amino acids. CDR3: CASSPRDRFNFF. CDR3 coding DNA: TGTGCCAGCAGTCCTAGGGACAGGTTCAATTTCTTT.

This clonotype was seen once. Since a much larger clone is just one base distant, this may be a read error. The V gene is TRBV20-1, the J gene TRBJ2-7, with unresolved D. Germline V gene sequence: CDR1 DFQATT, CDR2 SNEGSKA (reference sequence). This CDR3 has 10 residues. V lost 5 bases and J 7 bases, leaving 9 bases between the germline ends. CDR3 coding DNA: TGCAGTGCTGGCCCAAAAGAGCAGTACTTC. Its protein product is CSAGPKEQYF.

This clonotype was seen repeatedly, ten times or more. The CDR3 sequence: CASRAENTEAFF. DNA of the CDR3: TGTGCCAGCAGGGCAGAGAACACTGAAGCTTTCTTT. The rearrangement uses TRBV12-3 or TRBV12-4 and TRBJ1-1; D is ambiguous. The V end was cut by 6 bases, the J end by 1 base, with 6 bases between. The CDR3 totals 12 residues.

The sample holds many counts of this clonotype. V usage is TRBV6-1 and J usage is TRBJ1-5, with D possibly matching TRBD1 (5 bases). The length of the CDR3 is 15 residues. CDR1 and CDR2 (germline): MNHNS, SASEGT. The V end was cut by 0 bases, the J end by 1 base, with 7 bases between. CDR3 protein: CASSEAGESNQPQHF. The DNA of the CDR3 is TGTGCCAGCAGTGAAGCGGGGGAGAGCAATCAGCCCCAGCATTTT.

This clonotype was seen many times. This chain joins TRBV7-9 and TRBJ1-6; D remains ambiguous. Trimming pared 6 bases from V and 7 bases from J, leaving 13 bases between. This CDR3 region has 14 residues. The germline gives CDR1 SEHNR, CDR2 FQNEAQ (reference sequence). The DNA for the CDR3 is TGTGCCAGCAGTTCGGGGAACGACAATTCACCCCTCCACTTT. It codes for CASSSGNDNSPLHF.

This clonotype was picked up many times. CDR3 nucleotide sequence: TGTGCCACCAGCAGAGGCCAAGAGCAGTACTTC. It codes for CATSRGQEQYF. The genes are TRBV15 and TRBJ2-7; D remains unclear. Germline CDR1 and CDR2: LNHNV and YYDKDF (reference sequence). Trimming took off 1 base at V and 7 bases at J, with 5 bases between the two ends. This CDR3 has 11 amino acids. Full variable domain (remainder filled in from reference TRBV15 and TRBJ2-7): DAMVIQNPRYQVTQFGKPVTLSCSQTLNHNVMYWYQQKSSQAPKLLFHYYDKDFNNEADTPDNFQSRRPNTSFCFLDIRSPGLGDTAMYLCATSRGQEQYFGPGTRLTVT.

This clonotype was seen just once. This may be a read error, as it is one base from a much larger clone. This chain uses TRBV15 with TRBJ2-2, with 10 nucleotides matching TRBD1. This CDR3 is 16 amino acids long. CDR1 LNHNV and CDR2 YYDKDF come from the germline V gene (reference sequence). DNA of the CDR3: TGTGTCACCAGCAGAGGGTTGGGACAGGGGAGTGAGGAGCTGTTTTTT. Encoded protein: CVTSRGLGQGSEELFF.

This clonotype was detected ten times or more. The chain has TRBV28 and TRBJ2-6; 8 positions match TRBD1. Trimming removed 6 bases from V and 0 bases from J; junction bases left unmatched: 7. This CDR3 is 17 amino acids long. The germline V gene encodes CDR1 MDHEN and CDR2 SYDVKM. CDR3 sequence (DNA): TGTGCCAGCAGGCCGGGACAGGATCTCTCTGGGGCCAACGTCCTGACTTTC. It encodes CASRPGQDLSGANVLTF.

This chain joins TRBV20-1 and TRBJ2-2, with a possible D match to TRBD2 (5 bases). CDR1 is DFQATT and CDR2 is SNEGSKA in the germline V gene (reference sequence). The CDR3 is 15 amino acids. V lost 5 bases, J lost 2 bases, and 15 bases lay in between. The CDR3 is CSAYPGGGNTGELFF. The DNA for the CDR3 is TGCAGTGCTTACCCCGGAGGCGGTAACACCGGGGAGCTGTTTTTT.

The gene calls are TRBV5-6 and TRBJ1-6; D unresolved. This CDR3 is built from 15 residues. The V and J ends lost 0 bases and 10 bases respectively, with 14 bases between them. Germline V gene sequence: CDR1 SGHDT, CDR2 YYEEEE. The CDR3 reads CASSLAGGRGSPLHF. CDR3 in DNA: TGTGCCAGCAGCTTGGCGGGTGGGCGCGGGTCACCCCTCCACTTT.

This clonotype was observed many times. This chain joins TRBV4-1 and TRBJ2-2, with 7 positions matching TRBD1. Germline V gene sequence: CDR1 MGHRA, CDR2 YSYEKL. Unmatched junction bases numbered 3, after V lost 1 base and J lost 4 bases. The CDR3 has 15 residues. CDR3 sequence (DNA): TGCGCCAGCAGCCAAGTCCCAGGGGGCACCGGGGAGCTGTTTTTT. Translation gives CASSQVPGGTGELFF.

This clonotype was found once. The rearrangement links TRBV7-8 to TRBJ2-7; unclear D gene. The CDR3 is made up of 14 amino acids. Germline CDR1 SGHVS, CDR2 FQNEAQ. The V end was cut by 1 base, the J end by 3 bases, with 10 bases between. The CDR3 region is CASSLVGMGYEQYF. The CDR3 region has the DNA TGTGCCAGCAGCTTAGTGGGGATGGGCTACGAGCAGTACTTC.

This clonotype was seen repeatedly, ten times or more. The chain links TRBV29-1 to TRBJ1-1, with a weak D call TRBD1 (5 bases). CDR3 length: 13 amino acids. Germline assignment: CDR1 SQVTM and CDR2 ANQGSEA. V lost 3 bases and J lost 0, with 8 bases in between. The CDR3 DNA follows: TGCAGCGTTGAGCAGGGCATGAACACTGAAGCTTTCTTT. It yields the protein CSVEQGMNTEAFF.

This clonotype was observed many times. The genes are TRBV5-1 and TRBJ1-2, with TRBD1 identical over 7 bases. V trimming: 0 bases; J trimming: 4 bases; junction bases outside the gene matches: 15. The CDR3 has 18 residues. The germline V gene encodes CDR1 SGHRS and CDR2 YFSETQ. The CDR3 sequence is CASSLAAQGQRVTYGYTF. Written as DNA, the CDR3 is TGCGCCAGCAGCTTGGCCGCACAGGGGCAAAGGGTTACCTATGGCTACACCTTC.

The sample holds many counts of this clonotype. The genes are TRBV20-1 and TRBJ1-2; TRBD1 matches at 11 bases. The germline gives CDR1 DFQATT, CDR2 SNEGSKA (reference sequence). The CDR3 consists of 16 residues. V was clipped by 5 bases and J by 4 bases; unmatched bases: 12. DNA for the CDR3: TGCAGTGCTGCACTGAGGGGGACAGGGGGTTCCTATGGCTACACCTTC. Translated, it gives CSAALRGTGGSYGYTF.

There are many counts of this clonotype. This CDR3 fails to terminate in the conserved phenylalanine or tryptophan, so it likely reflects a read error. This chain links TRBV2 with TRBJ1-1; TRBD1 matches 8 bases. The CDR3 runs 13 residues. Germline CDR1 reads SNHLY; CDR2 reads FYNNEI. The V gene end was trimmed by 5 bases and the J gene end by 3 bases; junction bases not matched to a gene: 2. The CDR3 spells CASSPDRDTEAFS. The CDR3 bases are TGTGCCAGCAGTCCGGACAGGGACACTGAAGCTTTCTCT.

This clonotype was counted many times. The chain links TRBV28 to TRBJ1-6, with 12 bases that match TRBD1. V trimming: 5 bases; J trimming: 6 bases; junction bases outside the gene matches: 8. The CDR3 is made up of 17 amino acids. CDR1 and CDR2 (germline): MDHEN, SYDVKM. DNA of the CDR3: TGTGCCAGCAGTGGGTATGGGACAGGGGGCGGTAATTCACCCCTCCACTTT. Its translation: CASSGYGTGGGNSPLHF.

This sequence joins TRBV11-2 and TRBJ2-7; TRBD2 matches 14 bases. CDR1 is SGHAT, CDR2 FQNNGV, per germline. The CDR3 has 15 residues. The V segment lost 5 bases and the J segment 7 bases; nucleotides outside the gene matches: 7. CDR3 amino acids: CASSLGTSGSREQYF. In DNA, the CDR3 is TGTGCCAGCAGCCTGGGGACTAGCGGGAGTCGAGAGCAGTACTTC.

This clonotype was seen a handful of times. This clone may be a read error of a much larger clone one base away. V and J are TRBV19 and TRBJ1-1, with no clear D. The CDR3 covers 14 residues. CDR1 and CDR2 (germline): LNHDA, SQIVND (reference sequence). In DNA form, the CDR3 reads TGTGCCAGTAGTATGGCAGTCCGAGACACTGAAGCTTGCTTT. This codes for CASSMAVRDTEACF.

This clonotype was counted many times. J is TRBJ1-2 and V is TRBV6-1; no clear D. The CDR3 is 15 amino acids. Between the trimmed V and J ends, which lost 0 bases and 1 base, there was a span of 9 bases. The germline CDR1 and CDR2 sequences are MNHNS and SASEGT. DNA for the CDR3: TGTGCCAGCAGTGAAGCGGGGTTGTATAACTATGGCTACACCTTC. Its protein is CASSEAGLYNYGYTF.

This clonotype was counted ten times or more. The chain combines TRBV6-5 with TRBJ1-6; TRBD1 matches at 7 bases. Germline V gene sequence: CDR1 MNHEY, CDR2 SVGAGI. This CDR3 is 15 amino acids long. V was pared by 6 bases and J by 6 bases, with 8 bases of the junction left unmatched. Written as DNA, the CDR3 is TGTGCCAGCAGAAAGGGGGGACAGATTAATTCACCCCTCCACTTT. This encodes CASRKGGQINSPLHF.

This clonotype was observed at least ten times. The V and J genes are TRBV4-1 and TRBJ2-5; D is perhaps TRBD1 (5 bases). V lost 1 base, J lost 5 bases, and 11 bases lay in between. The germline V gene encodes CDR1 MGHRA and CDR2 YSYEKL. The CDR3 has 14 amino acids. CDR3 sequence reads: CASSQGQSRETQYF. The DNA for the CDR3 is TGCGCCAGCAGCCAAGGACAGTCCCGGGAGACCCAGTACTTC.

The chain employs TRBV11-2 and TRBJ1-2; D is uncertain. Trimming removed 3 bases from V and 0 bases from J, with 20 bases in between. This CDR3 comprises 18 residues. CDR1 is SGHAT, CDR2 FQNNGV, per germline. For the CDR3, the DNA is TGTGCCAGCAGCTTGCACGCCGGTAGGAGTGGTGCTAACTATGGCTACACCTTC. Amino acid sequence: CASSLHAGRSGANYGYTF. The complete variable domain, with remaining parts taken from reference TRBV11-2 and TRBJ1-2, reads EAGVAQSPRYKIIEKRQSVAFWCNPISGHATLYWYQQILGQGPKLLIQFQNNGVVDDSQLPKDRFSAERLKGVDSTLKIQPAKLEDSAVYLCASSLHAGRSGANYGYTFGSGTRLTVV.

Many counts were recorded for this clonotype. The chain uses TRBV12-3 or TRBV12-4 and TRBJ1-6; TRBD1 might be the D (6 bases). The V end was cut by 7 bases, the J end by 4 bases, with 11 bases between. There are 14 residues in the CDR3. The CDR3 loop reads CASKGQPYNSPLHF. DNA for the CDR3: TGTGCCAGCAAAGGACAGCCATATAATTCACCCCTCCACTTT.

This clonotype was seen repeatedly, ten times or more. V gene TRBV6-5 combines with J gene TRBJ1-1, with TRBD1 matching over 7 bases. The CDR3 is 15 amino acids. Losses at the gene ends were 2 bases for V and 1 base for J; bases not matched to a gene: 4. Germline values: CDR1 MNHEY, CDR2 SVGAGI. The CDR3 reads CASSYAGQPNTEAFF. DNA for the CDR3: TGTGCCAGCAGTTACGCGGGACAGCCGAACACTGAAGCTTTCTTT.

This clonotype has ten or more counts. The chain joins TRBV5-1 to TRBJ2-5, with TRBD2 matching 11 bases. This CDR3 has 19 amino acids. CDR1 and CDR2 from the germline V gene are SGHRS and YFSETQ. V lost 0 bases, J lost 5 bases, and 15 bases stayed unmatched. The CDR3 sequence is CASSLEASGRSLKEETQYF. CDR3 sequence (DNA): TGCGCCAGCAGCTTGGAAGCTAGCGGGAGGTCCCTCAAGGAGGAGACCCAGTACTTC.

Ten or more counts support this clonotype. The chain uses TRBV6-5 and TRBJ1-1, with a tentative D call TRBD1 (6 bases). Germline CDR1 reads MNHEY; CDR2 reads SVGAGI. This CDR3 region has 13 residues. Trimming stripped 3 bases from V and 6 bases from J, with 11 bases between. The CDR3 nucleotides are TGTGCCAGCAGTTATCGGGGGCAGGCTGAAGCTTTCTTT. This encodes CASSYRGQAEAFF.

This clonotype was seen many times. CDR3 in amino acids: CASKTGNNQPQHF. The DNA for the CDR3 is TGTGCCAGCAAAACAGGGAATAATCAGCCCCAGCATTTT. The rearrangement joins TRBV28 to TRBJ1-5, with D perhaps matching TRBD1 (6 bases). Looked up from germline, CDR1 is MDHEN and CDR2 is SYDVKM. V gave up 7 bases and J gave up 4 bases, with 11 bases separating them. The CDR3 sequence is 13 residues long.

This clonotype was recorded at least ten times. This chain connects TRBV11-2 to TRBJ1-1, with D possibly TRBD1 on 5 matching bases. The CDR3 runs to 19 residues. Germline V gives CDR1 SGHAT, CDR2 FQNNGV. Trimming pared 7 bases from V and 1 base from J, leaving 28 bases between. The CDR3 bases are TGTGCCAGCATCCAAAACGGTCGGGGGACCGCTGTTGCGAACACTGAAGCTTTCTTT. Amino acids: CASIQNGRGTAVANTEAFF.